The 27 T cell receptor beta chains listed next were all sequenced from one sample in a study of cytomegalovirus exposure and HLA in healthy donors. In the PCR, 60 Vbeta and 13 Jbeta primers were used. Profiled with immunoSEQ multiplex PCR; TCRdb holds only in-frame clones, not every one. Among 130,000 to 150,000 clones, roughly 9.4% were seen once, and the ten largest hold less than 2%. The material sequenced was PBMCs. All receptors come from a male donor in good health and CMV-seronegative.

This clone was observed a few times. The chain carries TRBV5-4 and TRBJ2-6, with D unresolved. The CDR3 is 14 amino acids. Between the trimmed V and J ends, which lost 4 bases and 2 bases, there was a span of 7 bases. Per germline, CDR1 SGHNT and CDR2 YYREEE (reference sequence). Written as DNA, the CDR3 is TGTGCCAGCAGCCCAGGAACTGGGGCCAACGTCCTGACTTTC. Its translation: CASSPGTGANVLTF.

The sample holds a few counts of this clone. J is TRBJ1-2 and V is TRBV4-3; 8 positions match TRBD1. Germline V gives CDR1 LGHNA, CDR2 YSLEER. This CDR3 contains 14 residues. V was clipped by 5 bases and J by 3 bases; unmatched bases: 5. As DNA, the CDR3 is TGCGCCAGCAGCTTCCAGACAGGGGACTATGGCTACACCTTC. Protein sequence: CASSFQTGDYGYTF.

For the CDR3, the DNA is TGTGCCAGCAGGGGCCAGACAGGGGGCGGTGAAAAACTGTTTTTT. The encoded protein is CASRGQTGGGEKLFF. The chain combines TRBV2 with TRBJ1-4, with TRBD1 identical over 10 bases. The CDR3 extends over 15 amino acids. The germline gives CDR1 SNHLY, CDR2 FYNNEI. V shed 6 bases, J shed 7 bases, and the junction held 8 bases outside the gene matches.

In its sample, this clone was seen a few times. The chain recombines TRBV18 with TRBJ1-4; 8 positions match TRBD1. Unmatched junction bases numbered 6, after V lost 5 bases and J lost 1 base. The germline V gene has CDR1 KGHSH and CDR2 LQKENI. The CDR3 loop spans 16 amino acids. CDR3 sequence: CASSSQGAGTNEKLFF. CDR3 nucleotides: TGTGCCAGCTCATCTCAGGGGGCAGGAACTAATGAAAAACTGTTTTTT.

This sequence joins TRBV7-2 and TRBJ2-7; 9 bases agree with TRBD1. Per the germline V gene, CDR1 is SGHTA and CDR2 is FQGNSA. This CDR3 spans 15 amino acids. V shed 0 bases, J shed 0 bases, and the junction held 0 bases outside the gene matches. The CDR3 DNA is TGTGCCAGCAGCTTAGCGGGACAGGGCTCCTACGAGCAGTACTTC. Translated, it gives CASSLAGQGSYEQYF. Drawing the rest from reference TRBV7-2 and TRBJ2-7, the complete variable domain is GAGVSQSPSNKVTEKGKDVELRCDPISGHTALYWYRQSLGQGLEFLIYFQGNSAPDKSGLPSDRFSAERTGGSVSTLTIQRTQQEDSAVYLCASSLAGQGSYEQYFGPGTRLTVT.

This clone was detected a few times. V is TRBV27 and J is TRBJ1-5; D might be TRBD1 (5 bases). This CDR3 is built from 18 residues. The germline gives CDR1 MNHEY, CDR2 SMNVEV (reference sequence). Trimming removed 3 bases at V and 0 bases at J, with 18 bases between. CDR3 residues: CASSLGTQGGGSNQPQHF. The CDR3 DNA sequence: TGTGCCAGCAGTTTGGGGACTCAGGGAGGCGGTAGCAATCAGCCCCAGCATTTT.

The chain is built from TRBV7-9 and TRBJ1-1, with a weak D call TRBD1 (6 bases). V lost 5 bases and J lost 0, with 19 bases in between. The V gene's germline CDR1 is SEHNR and CDR2 FQNEAQ (reference sequence). This CDR3 has 17 amino acids. The CDR3 DNA follows: TGTGCCAGCAGCGGTAGGGGGGGGTGGGACATGAACACTGAAGCTTTCTTT. It yields the protein CASSGRGGWDMNTEAFF.

V and J are TRBV9 and TRBJ1-2, with D possibly TRBD1 on 5 matching bases. V dropped 3 bases and J dropped 5 bases, with 5 bases sitting between them. This CDR3 comprises 11 residues. CDR1 is SGDLS and CDR2 is YYNGEE in the germline V gene. The CDR3 nucleotides are TGTGCCAGCAGCGGGACATATGGCTACACCTTC. Protein: CASSGTYGYTF.

This rearrangement joins TRBV11-2 to TRBJ1-1; D is uncertain. V shed 1 base and J shed 7 bases, with 7 bases lying between them. The CDR3 totals 12 residues. CDR1 and CDR2 from the germline V gene are SGHAT and FQNNGV. In DNA form, the CDR3 reads TGTGCCAGCAGCTTAGGTGGCGGTGAAGCTTTCTTT. This codes for CASSLGGGEAFF.

This clone showed up just a few times. The chain has TRBV19 and TRBJ2-1; D possibly corresponds to TRBD2 (5 bases). The CDR3 is made up of 15 amino acids. V was pared by 4 bases and J by 9 bases, with 19 bases between. In germline, CDR1 is LNHDA, CDR2 SQIVND (reference sequence). The CDR3 loop is CASSKGPDWAGEQFF. CDR3 bases: TGTGCCAGTAGTAAAGGCCCTGACTGGGCGGGTGAGCAGTTCTTC. Together with reference TRBV19 and TRBJ2-1, the CDR3 gives the full variable domain: DGGITQSPKYLFRKEGQNVTLSCEQNLNHDAMYWYRQDPGQGLRLIYYSQIVNDFQKGDIAEGYSVSREKKESFPLTVTSAQKNPTAFYLCASSKGPDWAGEQFFGPGTRLTVL.

This clone was found a few times. This chain links TRBV5-1 with TRBJ2-1, with a weak D call TRBD2 (5 bases). The CDR3 loop spans 12 amino acids. The V end was cut by 4 bases, the J end by 12 bases, with 14 bases between. In germline, CDR1 is SGHRS, CDR2 YFSETQ. The CDR3 loop is CASSRTREGQFF. Here the CDR3 DNA reads TGCGCCAGCAGCCGTACTAGAGAGGGGCAGTTCTTC.

The V gene is TRBV28, the J gene TRBJ2-7; 11 bases map to TRBD2. J gave up 3 bases and V 6 bases, and 10 bases lay outside the gene matches. Germline CDR1 is MDHEN and CDR2 is SYDVKM. The CDR3 is 16 amino acids. This chain's CDR3 is CASRFTSGTSGYEQYF. The CDR3 DNA reads as TGTGCCAGCAGGTTCACCTCCGGGACTAGCGGCTACGAGCAGTACTTC.

This clone turned up a few times. The chain is built from TRBV9 and TRBJ1-2, with 9 bases fitting TRBD1. Trimming at V came to 4 bases and at J to 6 bases, leaving 7 bases not matched to a gene. The CDR3 spans 14 residues. The germline V gene has CDR1 SGDLS and CDR2 YYNGEE. The CDR3 sequence is CASSSGQGMDGYTF. CDR3 DNA sequence: TGTGCCAGCAGCTCCGGACAGGGGATGGATGGCTACACCTTC.

This clone was detected a few times. J is TRBJ2-7 and V is TRBV13; D is possibly TRBD2 (6 bases). From germline, CDR1 is PRHDT and CDR2 FYEKMQ (reference sequence). V lost 3 bases and J lost 2, with 8 bases in between. CDR3 length: 13 amino acids. This CDR3 is CASSLGGPYEQYF. CDR3 in DNA: TGTGCCAGCAGCTTGGGAGGACCCTACGAGCAGTACTTC.

The rearrangement links TRBV4-2 to TRBJ2-2; possibly TRBD1 for D (6 bases). V was pared by 4 bases and J by 1 base, with 16 bases between. Germline V gene lookup returns CDR1 LGHNA and CDR2 YNFKEQ. The CDR3 runs 17 residues. CDR3 loop: CASSPIYREKNTGELFF. Written as DNA, the CDR3 is TGTGCCAGCAGCCCAATTTACAGGGAAAAGAACACCGGGGAGCTGTTTTTT.

This rearrangement joins TRBV28 to TRBJ2-1; TRBD1 aligns across 9 bases. Germline loops: CDR1 MDHEN, CDR2 SYDVKM. The CDR3 runs 13 residues. The V segment lost 3 bases and the J segment 7 bases; nucleotides outside the gene matches: 1. In DNA, the CDR3 is TGTGCCAGCAGTTTCGGGACAGGGAATGAGCAGTTCTTC. Its protein product is CASSFGTGNEQFF.

This clone was counted a few times. The CDR3 spells CATSRDQAGAEQYF. DNA for the CDR3: TGTGCCACCAGCAGAGATCAGGCAGGGGCCGAGCAGTACTTC. V and J are TRBV15 and TRBJ2-7; TRBD1 is a possible D gene (6 bases). Germline V gene lookup returns CDR1 LNHNV and CDR2 YYDKDF (reference sequence). CDR3 size: 14 residues. V lost 0 bases, J lost 6 bases, and 12 bases lay in between.

DNA of the CDR3: TGTGCCAGCAGTTTATCCCGGGTTTTTTACTATGGCTACACCTTC. Its translation is CASSLSRVFYYGYTF. The chain employs TRBV27 and TRBJ1-2; the D is unclear. CDR3 length equals 15 residues. Germline CDR1 reads MNHEY; CDR2 reads SMNVEV (reference sequence). V shed 0 bases and J shed 3 bases, with 11 bases lying between them.

There are a few counts of this clone. V usage is TRBV2 and J usage is TRBJ2-2, with 11 bases lining up with TRBD2. Per the germline V gene, CDR1 is SNHLY and CDR2 is FYNNEI. V was clipped by 8 bases and J by 1 base; unmatched bases: 3. The CDR3 spans 15 residues. CDR3 in amino acids: CASGGTSGNTGELFF. Here the CDR3 DNA reads TGTGCCAGCGGTGGGACTAGCGGGAACACCGGGGAGCTGTTTTTT.

This sequence joins TRBV5-1 and TRBJ1-1; 8 positions agree with TRBD1. The CDR3 length is 18 residues. Germline V CDR1 and CDR2: SGHRS, YFSETQ. With 0 bases clipped from V and 5 bases from J, the junction kept 15 bases outside the gene matches. CDR3 protein: CASSLGRTGLSRGTEAFF. The DNA for the CDR3 is TGCGCCAGCAGCTTGGGACGGACAGGGCTATCGAGGGGAACTGAAGCTTTCTTT.

In nucleotides, the CDR3 is TGTGCCTGGAGGTTGAGGCTAAAGAGTGAGCAGTTCTTC. The encoded protein is CAWRLRLKSEQFF. This rearrangement joins TRBV30 to TRBJ2-1; D not resolved. This CDR3 is 13 amino acids long. CDR1 and CDR2 from the germline V gene are GTSNPN and SVGIG (reference sequence). The V gene lost 3 bases and the J gene lost 9 bases, with 15 bases spanning the gap. Full variable domain (missing parts from reference TRBV30 and TRBJ2-1): SQTIHQWPATLVQPVGSPLSLECTVEGTSNPNLYWYRQAAGRGLQLLFYSVGIGQISSEVPQNLSASRPQDRQFILSSKKLLLSDSGFYLCAWRLRLKSEQFFGPGTRLTVL.

The table lists this clone with a few counts. The chain carries TRBV5-1 and TRBJ1-1, with D unclear. Germline values: CDR1 SGHRS, CDR2 YFSETQ. V was pared by 4 bases and J by 5 bases, with 21 bases between. The CDR3 sequence is 16 residues long. The CDR3 loop reads CASSPWEGLKKTEAFF. CDR3 DNA: TGCGCCAGCAGCCCCTGGGAGGGATTGAAGAAAACTGAAGCTTTCTTT.

This clone was seen only a few times. This chain connects TRBV11-2 to TRBJ2-5; perhaps TRBD2 as D (7 bases). Trimming shortened V by 0 bases and J by 5 bases, and 10 bases separated the two germline ends. The length of the CDR3 is 14 residues. Germline V gives CDR1 SGHAT, CDR2 FQNNGV. CDR3 residues: CASSLERGAETQYF. The CDR3, as DNA: TGTGCCAGCAGCTTAGAACGGGGGGCGGAGACCCAGTACTTC.

Points on this clone: A read error may account for a junction end that differs from germline. The V and J genes are TRBV6-5 and TRBJ2-7; 8 bases map to TRBD1. The CDR3 consists of 15 residues. CDR1 and CDR2 from the germline V gene are MNHEY and SVGAGI. The CDR3 coding sequence is TGTGCCAGCAGTTACTCCGACAGGGGAACCTACGAGCAGTGCTTC. It is translated as CASSYSDRGTYEQCF.

The rearrangement links TRBV9 to TRBJ2-2; maybe TRBD2 (5 bases). V lost 3 bases to trimming and J lost 6 bases, with 9 bases between them. CDR3 size: 13 residues. Germline V gene lookup returns CDR1 SGDLS and CDR2 YYNGEE. CDR3 bases: TGTGCCAGCAGCGAGGGAGCCCCCGGGGAGCTGTTTTTT. The encoded protein is CASSEGAPGELFF.

This clone was counted between two and nine times. J is TRBJ2-2 and V is TRBV4-3, with D possibly matching TRBD1 (6 bases). V was pared by 1 base and J by 0 bases, with 18 bases between. This CDR3 has 19 residues. Per the germline V gene, CDR1 is LGHNA and CDR2 is YSLEER. The CDR3 DNA sequence: TGCGCCAGCAGCCAAGTCTTTTCCAGGGGAAGTTCGAACACCGGGGAGCTGTTTTTT. This encodes CASSQVFSRGSSNTGELFF.

The sample holds a few counts of this clone. The gene calls are TRBV27 and TRBJ2-3, with 10 bases identical to TRBD2. Germline V gene data show CDR1 as MNHEY and CDR2 as SMNVEV (reference sequence). V lost 6 bases to trimming and J lost 2 bases; unmatched junction nucleotides: 11. This CDR3 region has 17 residues. The CDR3 protein is CASRKLGLAENTDTQYF. The DNA for the CDR3 is TGTGCCAGCAGAAAACTTGGACTAGCGGAAAACACAGATACGCAGTATTTT.